Listed below are T cell receptor beta chains from one sample, sequenced in a study of Ad26.COV2.S vaccination and SARS-CoV-2 variants. Method: immunoSEQ multiplex PCR; TCRdb's copy keeps in-frame clones and lacks some. The table shows about 250,000 clones, with 70% to 90% occurring only once. The specimen comprised peripheral blood, sampled in a trial of Ad26.COV2.S vaccine versus placebo. All receptors come from a person between 18 and 65 years old who received the Ad26.COV2.S COVID-19 vaccine or a placebo. Both conserved end residues are part of each CDR3. The order of the fields is clone size, J gene, D gene, V gene, CDR3 protein, CDR3 DNA. The D gene is left open where the match is weak. Clone size is shown for a subset of rows, as once, few, many or a class of expanded clone.

>NA|TRBJ1-1|TRBD1|TRBV29-1
CSVGQGNTEAFF
TGCAGCGTTGGACAGGGGAACACTGAAGCTTTCTTT
>NA|TRBJ2-3|NA|TRBV5-1
CASSFEQPTDTQYF
TGCGCCAGCAGCTTTGAACAGCCCACAGATACGCAGTATTTT
>NA|TRBJ2-2|NA|TRBV24-1
CATSDFGELFF
TGTGCCACCAGTGATTTCGGGGAGCTGTTTTTT
>once|TRBJ2-5|NA|TRBV10-3
CAISDGETQYF
TGTGCCATCAGTGATGGAGAGACCCAGTACTTC
>NA|TRBJ2-3|TRBD1|TRBV5-5
CASSTTGGRADTQYF
TGTGCCAGCAGCACGACAGGGGGCAGGGCAGATACGCAGTATTTT
>once|TRBJ2-7|NA|TRBV7-3
CASSPSAGMDEQYF
TGTGCCAGCAGTCCGAGCGCCGGGATGGACGAGCAGTACTTC
>NA|TRBJ2-7|NA|TRBV7-3
CASSPNFSAEKYF
TGTGCCAGCAGCCCGAATTTTAGCGCGGAGAAGTACTTC
>NA|TRBJ1-3|NA|TRBV7-9
CASSLVRGKVDTIYF
TGTGCCAGCAGCTTAGTGCGGGGAAAGGTGGACACCATATATTTT
>once|TRBJ2-1|NA|TRBV6-6
CASSYSVAPSYNEQFF
TGTGCCAGCAGTTACTCTGTGGCACCGTCTTACAATGAGCAGTTCTTC
>few|TRBJ1-1|NA|TRBV6-5
CASSSGGHTEAFF
TGTGCCAGCAGCTCGGGGGGGCACACTGAAGCTTTCTTT
>NA|TRBJ2-5|TRBD1|TRBV13
CASSSTGTKTQYF
TGTGCCAGCAGTTCGACAGGGACGAAGACCCAGTACTTC
>NA|TRBJ2-1|NA|TRBV11-1
CASSLAGAGKYNEQFF
TGTGCCAGCAGCCTCGCGGGGGCGGGAAAATACAATGAGCAGTTCTTC
>NA|TRBJ1-1|NA|TRBV27
CASSLISWGAGTEAFF
TGTGCCAGCAGTTTAATATCGTGGGGGGCCGGCACTGAAGCTTTCTTT
>NA|TRBJ2-7|TRBD2|TRBV7-8
CASSPGVGAGGLPYEQYF
TGTGCCAGCAGCCCCGGTGTGGGAGCGGGGGGCCTGCCCTACGAGCAGTACTTC
>NA|TRBJ1-4|NA|TRBV6-1
CASSEQGFSSEKLFF
TGTGCCAGCAGTGAACAGGGCTTCTCGAGTGAAAAACTGTTTTTT
>NA|TRBJ2-1|NA|TRBV5-1
CASSLASRFYEQFF
TGCGCCAGCAGCTTGGCCTCTAGATTCTATGAGCAGTTCTTC
>NA|TRBJ2-5|NA|TRBV7-2
CASSKGGTGQETQYF
TGTGCCAGCAGCAAAGGGGGGACTGGACAAGAGACCCAGTACTTC
>NA|TRBJ1-5|NA|TRBV7-8
CASSYSQAVGNQPQHF
TGTGCCAGCAGCTATTCCCAGGCCGTAGGGAATCAGCCCCAGCATTTT
>NA|TRBJ1-4|TRBD1|TRBV6-5
CASTLDRGDEKLFF
TGTGCCAGCACCCTGGACAGGGGGGATGAAAAACTGTTTTTT